A selection of T cell receptor beta chains follows, all from one sample in a study of blood T cell repertoires in COVID-19. Clones were read by immunoSEQ multiplex PCR, and TCRdb kept only the in-frame ones, dropping some. This sample has around 260,000 clones, with approximately 83% found just once. Sequences were obtained from peripheral blood. These receptors were obtained from a woman aged 45 to 65 who had recovered from COVID-19. CDR3s include the opening cysteine and the closing phenylalanine or tryptophan. Each record gives: D gene, J gene, clone size, V gene, CDR3 DNA, CDR3 protein. D genes are given only for firm matches. The size of a clone is reported for some rows only, either as once, few or many, or as a class for expanded clones.

d_call: NA
j_call: TRBJ1-4
clone_size: NA
v_call: TRBV19
cdr3_nt: TGTGCCAGTAGTGGACAGTCACGGAGGGAAAAACTGTTTTTT
cdr3_aa: CASSGQSRREKLFF

d_call: TRBD1
j_call: TRBJ2-2
clone_size: NA
v_call: TRBV9
cdr3_nt: TGTGCCAGCAGCTCGAGACAGGGGGCCCCAGGGGCCGGGGAGCTGTTTTTT
cdr3_aa: CASSSRQGAPGAGELFF

d_call: TRBD1
j_call: TRBJ1-5
clone_size: few
v_call: TRBV4-1
cdr3_nt: TGCGCCAGCAGCCTGACAGGGGGCAATCAGCCCCAGCATTTT
cdr3_aa: CASSLTGGNQPQHF

d_call: TRBD1
j_call: TRBJ2-7
clone_size: few
v_call: TRBV29-1
cdr3_nt: TGCAGCGTTGATATAGGGGGCGGGTACGAGCAGTACTTC
cdr3_aa: CSVDIGGGYEQYF

d_call: TRBD1
j_call: TRBJ2-2
clone_size: NA
v_call: TRBV19
cdr3_nt: TGTGCCAGTAGTATGGGACAGGGGGTCACCGGGGAGCTGTTTTTT
cdr3_aa: CASSMGQGVTGELFF

d_call: TRBD2
j_call: TRBJ2-1
clone_size: few
v_call: TRBV6-5
cdr3_nt: TGTGCCAGCAGTTTTAGCGGGAGCTCCTACAATGAGCAGTTCTTC
cdr3_aa: CASSFSGSSYNEQFF

d_call: TRBD2
j_call: TRBJ2-2
clone_size: NA
v_call: TRBV27
cdr3_nt: TGTGCCAGCAGTTTGGGAGCCCGGGGGGGGTTCAACACCGGGGAGCTGTTTTTT
cdr3_aa: CASSLGARGGFNTGELFF

d_call: NA
j_call: TRBJ2-7
clone_size: NA
v_call: TRBV6-2/TRBV6-3
cdr3_nt: TGTGCCAGCAGTTACTCGTCCCTCTACGAGCAGTACTTC
cdr3_aa: CASSYSSLYEQYF

d_call: NA
j_call: TRBJ2-2
clone_size: NA
v_call: TRBV7-2
cdr3_nt: TGTGCCAGCAGCCCCCCAGAGGGACTCCACACCGGGGAGCTGTTTTTT
cdr3_aa: CASSPPEGLHTGELFF

d_call: NA
j_call: TRBJ1-1
clone_size: few
v_call: TRBV28
cdr3_nt: TGTGCCAGCAGCACAGGATACACTGAAGCTTTCTTT
cdr3_aa: CASSTGYTEAFF

d_call: NA
j_call: TRBJ1-5
clone_size: NA
v_call: TRBV2
cdr3_nt: TGTGCCAGCAGTAAGAACAGTGGCAATCAGCCCCAGCATTTT
cdr3_aa: CASSKNSGNQPQHF

d_call: NA
j_call: TRBJ2-1
clone_size: once
v_call: TRBV7-2
cdr3_nt: TGTGCCAGCAGACCCCCGGGACTGTCAAACAATGAGCAGTTCTTC
cdr3_aa: CASRPPGLSNNEQFF

d_call: TRBD2
j_call: TRBJ2-1
clone_size: NA
v_call: TRBV7-3
cdr3_nt: TGTGCCAGCAGCTTCACGCGACTAGCGGGGAAAGACAATGAGCAGTTCTTC
cdr3_aa: CASSFTRLAGKDNEQFF

d_call: TRBD1
j_call: TRBJ2-2
clone_size: once
v_call: TRBV19
cdr3_nt: TGTGCCAGTAGTTGGACAGGGGGTAACACCGGGGAGCTGTTTTTT
cdr3_aa: CASSWTGGNTGELFF

d_call: TRBD2
j_call: TRBJ2-5
clone_size: NA
v_call: TRBV7-2
cdr3_nt: TGTGCCAGCAGCCAGGGACTAGCGGGGCAAGAGACCCAGTACTTC
cdr3_aa: CASSQGLAGQETQYF

d_call: TRBD2
j_call: TRBJ2-3
clone_size: NA
v_call: TRBV7-9
cdr3_nt: TGTGCCAGCAGCTTAGGCGGGGGGGCCGCTAGAGATACGCAGTATTTT
cdr3_aa: CASSLGGGAARDTQYF

d_call: NA
j_call: TRBJ2-5
clone_size: NA
v_call: TRBV5-1
cdr3_nt: TGCGCCAGCAGCTTGGCCGAAGAGACCCAGTACTTC
cdr3_aa: CASSLAEETQYF

d_call: NA
j_call: TRBJ1-4
clone_size: NA
v_call: TRBV28
cdr3_nt: TGTGCCAGCAGTTCCCAGACAACTAATGAAAAACTGTTTTTT
cdr3_aa: CASSSQTTNEKLFF

d_call: NA
j_call: TRBJ2-6
clone_size: many
v_call: TRBV7-9
cdr3_nt: TGTGCCAGCAGCTTGTCCCTCTCTGGGGCCAACGTCCTGACTTTC
cdr3_aa: CASSLSLSGANVLTF

d_call: NA
j_call: TRBJ2-1
clone_size: NA
v_call: TRBV7-3
cdr3_nt: TGTGCCAGCAGCTTCCCCGGGACTCTCGGGTTCTACAATGAGCAGTTCTTC
cdr3_aa: CASSFPGTLGFYNEQFF

d_call: NA
j_call: TRBJ2-3
clone_size: NA
v_call: TRBV5-5
cdr3_nt: TGTGCCAGCAGCCCGGCCCCTAGCACTCCAGATACGCAGTATTTT
cdr3_aa: CASSPAPSTPDTQYF

d_call: NA
j_call: TRBJ2-1
clone_size: NA
v_call: TRBV6-5
cdr3_nt: TGTGCCAGCAGTTCAGAGGTACTGGGGCAGTTCTTC
cdr3_aa: CASSSEVLGQFF

d_call: NA
j_call: TRBJ2-5
clone_size: NA
v_call: TRBV14
cdr3_nt: TGTGCCAGCAGCCAAGTCGCAGGGCAGGAGACCCAGTACTTC
cdr3_aa: CASSQVAGQETQYF

d_call: NA
j_call: TRBJ2-3
clone_size: NA
v_call: TRBV19
cdr3_nt: TGTGCCAGTAGTATAGTCCTAGCGCTTAGCACAGATACGCAGTATTTT
cdr3_aa: CASSIVLALSTDTQYF

d_call: TRBD1
j_call: TRBJ2-7
clone_size: once
v_call: TRBV28
cdr3_nt: TGTGCCAGCAGGCGACCTACAGGGGTCTCCTACGAGCAGTACTTC
cdr3_aa: CASRRPTGVSYEQYF

d_call: TRBD1
j_call: TRBJ1-3
clone_size: NA
v_call: TRBV2
cdr3_nt: TGTGCCAGCAGAGGGACAGGCTCTGGAAACACCATATATTTT
cdr3_aa: CASRGTGSGNTIYF